The 9 T cell receptor beta chains listed next were all sequenced from one sample in a study of T cells after yellow fever vaccination. TCRdb independently ran MiXCR on the 5' RACE reads; one entry per CDR3 protein. The sample holds 500,000 to 650,000 distinct CDR3 sequences; approximately 12% are singletons and the top ten take over 11%. The sequenced sample was PBMCs, obtained on the day of the yellow fever booster vaccination. The receptors were gathered from a man younger than 45 who received the YFV17D yellow fever vaccine.

This clonotype was seen a few times. The rearrangement links TRBV28 to TRBJ2-5, with D unresolved. CDR1 MDHEN and CDR2 SYDVKM come from the germline V gene. This CDR3 comprises 12 residues. The V end was cut by 7 bases, the J end by 5 bases, with 11 bases between. The CDR3 bases are TGTGCCAGCATCACTCCCGGGGAGACCCAGTACTTC. It yields the protein CASITPGETQYF. The whole variable domain, remainder taken from reference TRBV28 and TRBJ2-5, is DVKVTQSSRYLVKRTGEKVFLECVQDMDHENMFWYRQDPGLGLRLIYFSYDVKMKEKGDIPEGYSVSREKKERFSLILESASTNQTSMYLCASITPGETQYFGPGTRLLVL.

V gene TRBV27 combines with J gene TRBJ1-6; 7 nucleotides align to TRBD1. The junction had 6 bases not matched to a gene; V was cut back by 3 bases and J by 10 bases. Germline CDR1 and CDR2: MNHEY and SMNVEV (reference sequence). The CDR3 totals 14 residues. The CDR3 DNA sequence: TGTGCCAGCAGTTTCAGACAGGGAGCGTCACCCCTCCACTTT. Translation: CASSFRQGASPLHF.

This clonotype has more than one count but fewer than ten. The V and J genes are TRBV12-3 or TRBV12-4 and TRBJ2-7; possibly TRBD1 for D (6 bases). V was cut by 4 bases and J by 7 bases, with 17 bases left in between. This CDR3 contains 14 residues. The CDR3 DNA reads TGTGCCAGCAGTTCTGGGACACGTCTTTTTGAGCAGTACTTC. It specifies CASSSGTRLFEQYF.

The chain carries TRBV6-4 and TRBJ1-2; no firm D call. Germline CDR1 MRHNA, CDR2 SNTAGT. The CDR3 is 13 residues long. V lost 4 bases to trimming and J lost 7 bases, with 13 bases between them. CDR3 protein: CASSAPGLRGYTF. The CDR3 DNA follows: TGTGCCAGCAGTGCCCCGGGCTTGCGTGGCTACACCTTC.

The chain combines TRBV18 with TRBJ1-4; no clear D. V lost 3 bases to trimming and J lost 7 bases, with 21 bases between them. Germline CDR1 and CDR2: KGHSH and LQKENI. This CDR3 has 17 residues. The DNA for the CDR3 is TGTGCCAGCTCACCGATAGCGGCAGGTAGCGAGGCTGAAAAACTGTTTTTT. Protein product: CASSPIAAGSEAEKLFF. Based on the CDR3 plus reference TRBV18 and TRBJ1-4, the full variable domain is NAGVMQNPRHLVRRRGQEARLRCSPMKGHSHVYWYRQLPEEGLKFMVYLQKENIIDESGMPKERFSAEFPKEGPSILRIQQVVRGDSAAYFCASSPIAAGSEAEKLFFGSGTQLSVL.

The chain employs TRBV10-3 and TRBJ1-5; D unresolved. The V end was cut by 3 bases, the J end by 2 bases, with 11 bases between. The CDR3 covers 15 residues. Germline-derived CDR1 and CDR2 are ENHRY and SYGVKD. The CDR3 is CAISEPGPGNQPQHF. Here the CDR3 DNA reads TGTGCCATCAGTGAACCCGGGCCGGGCAATCAGCCCCAGCATTTT.

This clonotype was observed a few times. The chain links TRBV20-1 to TRBJ2-1, with TRBD1 identical over 7 bases. V lost 4 bases and J lost 2; bases outside the gene matches: 2. CDR3 length equals 13 residues. Germline V lookup: CDR1 DFQATT, CDR2 SNEGSKA (reference sequence). The CDR3 coding sequence is TGCAGTGCTACCGGGACAGCCTACAATGAGCAGTTCTTC. It yields the protein CSATGTAYNEQFF.

The CDR3 is CASSPDGGSDTQYF. Here the CDR3 DNA reads TGTGCCAGCAGCCCCGATGGAGGTTCAGATACGCAGTATTTT. V is TRBV4-2 and J is TRBJ2-3, with D maybe TRBD2 (5 bases). The V gene lost 4 bases and the J gene lost 4 bases, with 12 bases spanning the gap. CDR1 is LGHNA, CDR2 YNFKEQ, per germline. The CDR3 sequence is 14 residues long.

This clonotype was found a few times. J is TRBJ2-1 and V is TRBV4-3; 9 bases fit TRBD2. The germline gives CDR1 LGHNA, CDR2 YSLEER. The CDR3 loop spans 16 amino acids. J gave up 5 bases and V 5 bases, and 10 bases lay outside the gene matches. CDR3 in amino acids: CASSSTGAGGDNEQFF. CDR3 bases: TGCGCCAGCAGCTCGACGGGGGCGGGAGGGGACAATGAGCAGTTCTTC.